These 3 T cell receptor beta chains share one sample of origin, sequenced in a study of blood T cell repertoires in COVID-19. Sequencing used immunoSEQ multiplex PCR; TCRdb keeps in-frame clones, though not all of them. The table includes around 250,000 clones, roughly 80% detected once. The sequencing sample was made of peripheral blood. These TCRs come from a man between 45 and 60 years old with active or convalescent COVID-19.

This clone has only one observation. The CDR3 sequence is CASSSGITGNTIYF. As DNA, the CDR3 is TGTGCCAGCAGTAGCGGGATCACTGGAAACACCATATATTTT. The chain employs TRBV6-5 and TRBJ1-3; unclear D gene. Germline V CDR1 and CDR2: MNHEY, SVGAGI. The V gene lost 5 bases and the J gene lost 2 bases, with 10 bases spanning the gap. The length of the CDR3 is 14 residues.

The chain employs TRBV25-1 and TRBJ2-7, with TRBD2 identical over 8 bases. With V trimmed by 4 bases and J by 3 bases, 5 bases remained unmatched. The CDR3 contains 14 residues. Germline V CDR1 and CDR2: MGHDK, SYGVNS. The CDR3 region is CASSVGGGGYEQYF. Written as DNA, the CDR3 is TGTGCCAGCAGTGTCGGGGGGGGCGGCTACGAGCAGTACTTC.

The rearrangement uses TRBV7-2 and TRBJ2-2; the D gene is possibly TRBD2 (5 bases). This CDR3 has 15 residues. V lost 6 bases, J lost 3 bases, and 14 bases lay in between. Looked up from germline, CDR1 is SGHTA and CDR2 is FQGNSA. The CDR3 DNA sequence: TGTGCCAGCAGTCAAGAGCGGATCTACACCGGGGAGCTGTTTTTT. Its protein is CASSQERIYTGELFF.